These T cell receptor beta chains were read from a single sample in a study of control samples from healthy donors and cancer patients. The data were produced by immunoSEQ multiplex PCR, yet TCRdb's version contains in-frame clones alone and is incomplete. The data show about 60,000 clones, about nine tenths seen once. Sequencing used PBMCs. The receptors were gathered from a woman between 45 and 60 years old with colorectal cancer. Each CDR3 is given with its conserved first and last residue. The order of the fields is V gene, J gene, CDR3 protein.

>TRBV7-9|TRBJ2-5
CASSRDRKETQYF
>TRBV24-1|TRBJ1-2
CATSAAENYGYTF
>TRBV24-1|TRBJ1-2
CATSDPRQGNYGYTF
>TRBV19|TRBJ1-2
CASSQAGGAGYGYTF
>TRBV7-2|TRBJ2-1
CASSLSQSSYNEQFF
>TRBV5-1|TRBJ1-1
CASSYGQQTEAFF
>TRBV5-6|TRBJ2-7
CASSPPGRAYEQYF
>TRBV2|TRBJ1-5
CASSDYMNQPQHF
>TRBV28|TRBJ1-2
CASRIRAGSGYGYTF
>TRBV18|TRBJ1-3
CASSPLPVRLKGRSGNTIYF
>TRBV27|TRBJ2-7
CASSSGTQREQYF